The entry that follows covers one T cell receptor beta chain sequence. Its antigen is undetermined. This table comes from immunoSEQ multiplex PCR, and its TCRdb copy is limited to in-frame clones, with some not included. Of tens of thousands of clones listed, 80% to 95% are singletons. This sample is part of a study of T cells in localized non-small cell lung cancer. Findings and limits, study-wide: Researchers found a median around 59 of the top 100 tumor clones in adjacent lung. A single tumor region was sequenced, leaving heterogeneity possible. Among the tissues sampled, uninvolved adjacent lung had the highest T cell clonality, above tumor.

V was trimmed by 6 bases and J by 9 bases, leaving 12 bases between them. CDR1 and CDR2 (germline): LNHDA, SQIVND (reference sequence). The CDR3 consists of 12 residues. J is TRBJ1-5 and V is TRBV19; D unclear. The TCR sequence derives from a female donor older than 55 with stage I lung adenocarcinoma. The material was peripheral blood, obtained before any cancer treatment. CDR3: CASSTRGGPQHF. CDR3 coding DNA: TGTGCCAGTAGCACTCGGGGTGGGCCCCAGCATTTT.